This T cell receptor (beta chain) was recorded in a study of blood T cell repertoires in COVID-19. Whole-study context: COVID-19 samples from acute and convalescent phases originated in the United States, Italy and Spain.

Assay: immunoSEQ multiplex PCR; the TCRdb copy retains only in-frame clones and omits some. Among 400,000 to 450,000 clones listed, 90% were seen once. The cohort comprised adults aged about 18 to 90 years residing in around 25 US areas. Cohorts were determined from participant-reported clinical history. Each recovered donor of Cohort 3 presented with two negative PCRs, clearance, or symptom resolution. Germline V gives CDR1 ENHRY, CDR2 SYGVKD. The CDR3 contains 11 residues. With V trimmed by 4 bases and J by 10 bases, 0 bases remained unmatched. V is TRBV10-3 and J is TRBJ2-1; 8 bases are a match to TRBD2. The sample taken for sequencing was PBMCs or T cells enriched from blood (not recorded which). The source is a man aged 18 to 30 who had recovered from COVID-19. The CDR3 here is CAISGTSEQFF. In DNA form, the CDR3 reads TGTGCCATCAGTGGGACTAGCGAGCAGTTCTTC.